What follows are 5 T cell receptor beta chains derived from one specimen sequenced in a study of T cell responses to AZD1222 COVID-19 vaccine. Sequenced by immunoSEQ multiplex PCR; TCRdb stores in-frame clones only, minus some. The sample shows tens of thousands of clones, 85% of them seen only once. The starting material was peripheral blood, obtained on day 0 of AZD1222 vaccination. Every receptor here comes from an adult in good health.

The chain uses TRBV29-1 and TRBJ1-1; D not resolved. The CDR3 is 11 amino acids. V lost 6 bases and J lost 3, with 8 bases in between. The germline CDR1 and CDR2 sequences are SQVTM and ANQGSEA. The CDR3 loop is CSVDVDTEAFF. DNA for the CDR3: TGCAGCGTCGACGTTGACACTGAAGCTTTCTTT. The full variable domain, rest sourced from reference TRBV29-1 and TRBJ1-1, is SAVISQKPSRDICQRGTSLTIQCQVDSQVTMMFWYRQQPGQSLTLIATANQGSEATYESGFVIDKFPISRPNLTFSTLTVSNMSPEDSSIYLCSVDVDTEAFFGQGTRLTVV.

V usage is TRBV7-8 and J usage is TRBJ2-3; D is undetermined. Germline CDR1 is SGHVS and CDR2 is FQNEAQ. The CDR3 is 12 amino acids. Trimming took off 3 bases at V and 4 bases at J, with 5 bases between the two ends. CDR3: CASSLFADTQYF. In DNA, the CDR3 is TGTGCCAGCAGCTTGTTCGCAGATACGCAGTATTTT.

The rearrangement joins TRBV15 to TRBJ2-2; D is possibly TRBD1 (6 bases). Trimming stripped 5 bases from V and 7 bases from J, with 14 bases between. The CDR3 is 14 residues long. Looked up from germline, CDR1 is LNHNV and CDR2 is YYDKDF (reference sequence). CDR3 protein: CATSHRATGGELFF. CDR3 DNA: TGTGCCACCAGCCACAGGGCGACCGGCGGGGAGCTGTTTTTT.

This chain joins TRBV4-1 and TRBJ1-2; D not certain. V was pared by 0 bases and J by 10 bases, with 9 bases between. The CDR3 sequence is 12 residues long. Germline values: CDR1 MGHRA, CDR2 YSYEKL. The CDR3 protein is CASSQDVRDYTF. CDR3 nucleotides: TGCGCCAGCAGCCAAGATGTAAGAGACTACACCTTC.

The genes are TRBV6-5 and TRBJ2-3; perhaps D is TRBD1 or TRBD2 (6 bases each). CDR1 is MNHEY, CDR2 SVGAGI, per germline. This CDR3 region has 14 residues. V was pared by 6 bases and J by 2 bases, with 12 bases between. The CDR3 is CASRSRGLTDTQYF. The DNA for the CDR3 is TGTGCCAGCAGGAGCAGGGGACTCACAGATACGCAGTATTTT.